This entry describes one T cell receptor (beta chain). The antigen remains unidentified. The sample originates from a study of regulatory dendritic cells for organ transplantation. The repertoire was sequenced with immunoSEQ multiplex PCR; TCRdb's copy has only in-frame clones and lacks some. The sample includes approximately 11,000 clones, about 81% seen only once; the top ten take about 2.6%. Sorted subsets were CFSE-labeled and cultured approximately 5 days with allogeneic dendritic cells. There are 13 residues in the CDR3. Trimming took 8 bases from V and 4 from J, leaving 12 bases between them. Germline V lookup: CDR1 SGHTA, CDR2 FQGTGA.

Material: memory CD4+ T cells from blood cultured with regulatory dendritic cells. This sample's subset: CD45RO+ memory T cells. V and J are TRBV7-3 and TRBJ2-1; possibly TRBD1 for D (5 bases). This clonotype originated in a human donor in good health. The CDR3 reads CASSVGPYNEQFF. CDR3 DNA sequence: TGTGCCAGCTCCGTGGGGCCTTACAATGAGCAGTTCTTC.